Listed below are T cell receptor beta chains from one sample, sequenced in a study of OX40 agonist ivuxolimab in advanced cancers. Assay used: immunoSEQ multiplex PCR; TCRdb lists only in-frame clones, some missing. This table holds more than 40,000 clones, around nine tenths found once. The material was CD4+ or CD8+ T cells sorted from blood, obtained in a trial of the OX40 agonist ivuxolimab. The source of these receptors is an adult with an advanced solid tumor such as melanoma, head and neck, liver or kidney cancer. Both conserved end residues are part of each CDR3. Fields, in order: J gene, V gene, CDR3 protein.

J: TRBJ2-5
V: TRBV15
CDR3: CATSRGDRDQETQYF

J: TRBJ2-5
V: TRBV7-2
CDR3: CASSQGTGRVETQYF

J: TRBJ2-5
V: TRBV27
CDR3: CASSEGGGRGEETQYF

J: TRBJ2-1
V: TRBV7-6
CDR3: CASSSPGLAGMSNEQFF

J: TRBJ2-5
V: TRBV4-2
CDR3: CASSRDRRKETQYF

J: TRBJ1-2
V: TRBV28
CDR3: CASSSQGALRGYTF

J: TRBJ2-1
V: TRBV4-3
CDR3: CASSQDHMTYNEQFF

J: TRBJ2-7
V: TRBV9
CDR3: CASSGLAGSGEQYF

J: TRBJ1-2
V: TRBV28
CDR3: CASRHRGYGYTF

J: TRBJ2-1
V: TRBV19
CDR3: CASGERAYNEQFF

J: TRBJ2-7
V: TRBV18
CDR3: CASSNTETVDQQYF

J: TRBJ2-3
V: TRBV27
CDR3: CASSLTDRGNTQYF

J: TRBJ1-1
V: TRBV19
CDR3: CASVRWTEAFF

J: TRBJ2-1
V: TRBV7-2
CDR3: CASSFKNDEQFF

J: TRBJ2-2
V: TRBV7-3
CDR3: CASSLFSSGRGLGTGELFF

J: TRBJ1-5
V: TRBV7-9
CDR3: CASSSPNQPQHF

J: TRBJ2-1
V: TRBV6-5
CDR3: CASSYQAGAYNEQFF

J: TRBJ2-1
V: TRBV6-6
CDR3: CASSQGLAGGREQFF

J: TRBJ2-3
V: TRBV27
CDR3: CASSFGQGARGTQYF

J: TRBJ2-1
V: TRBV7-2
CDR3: CASSDRYEQFF

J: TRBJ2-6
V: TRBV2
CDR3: CASKQVSGANVLTF

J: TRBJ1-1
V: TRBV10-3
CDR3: CAISESPTEPMNTEAFF

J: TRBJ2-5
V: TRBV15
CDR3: CATSRVGLLGGTQYF

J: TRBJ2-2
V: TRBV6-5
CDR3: CASSYTPLGELFF

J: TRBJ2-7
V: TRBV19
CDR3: CASSARQGSYEQYF

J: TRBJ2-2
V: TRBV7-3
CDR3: CASRRTGTGGLGGELFF

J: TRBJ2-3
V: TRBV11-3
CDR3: CASSLNGASTDTQYF

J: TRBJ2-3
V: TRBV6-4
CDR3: CASSERSTDTQYF

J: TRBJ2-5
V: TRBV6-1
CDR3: CASSAESGLEGNQETQYF

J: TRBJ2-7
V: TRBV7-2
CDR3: CASSTRLAVNEQYF

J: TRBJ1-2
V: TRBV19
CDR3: CASSSAGVNYGYTF

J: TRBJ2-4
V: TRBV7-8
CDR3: CASSRTSGVSKNIQYF

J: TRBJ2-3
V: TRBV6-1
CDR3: CASSSRGAGGLGYF

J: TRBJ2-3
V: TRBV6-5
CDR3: CASSYRDTQYF

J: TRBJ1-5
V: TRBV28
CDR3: CASTLSNQPQHF

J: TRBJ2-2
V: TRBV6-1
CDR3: CASSERTGGAGGELFF

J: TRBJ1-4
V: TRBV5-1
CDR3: CASSFALTTGTNEKLFF

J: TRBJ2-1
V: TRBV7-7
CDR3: CASSSKPGTPSIF

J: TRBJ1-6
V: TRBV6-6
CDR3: CASSPAVGGSPLHF

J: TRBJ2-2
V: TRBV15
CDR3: CATSPNPGGASYGELFF

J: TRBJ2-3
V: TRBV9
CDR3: CASSVGDTQYF

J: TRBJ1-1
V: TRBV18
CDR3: CASSPTGTTVSTEAFF

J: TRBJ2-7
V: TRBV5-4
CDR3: CASSSRTGALLYEQYF

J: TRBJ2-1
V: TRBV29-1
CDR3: CSVGQGARDEQFF